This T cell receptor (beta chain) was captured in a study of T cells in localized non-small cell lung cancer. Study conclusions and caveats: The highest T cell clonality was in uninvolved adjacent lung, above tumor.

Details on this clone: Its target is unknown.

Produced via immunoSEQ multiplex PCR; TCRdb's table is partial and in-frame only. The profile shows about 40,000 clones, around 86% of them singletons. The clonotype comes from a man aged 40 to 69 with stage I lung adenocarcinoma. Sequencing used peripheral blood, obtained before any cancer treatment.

CDR3 bases: TGCGCCAGCAGCTTGGGACAGAATAATGAAAAACTGTTTTTT. Its protein is CASSLGQNNEKLFF. The chain links TRBV5-1 to TRBJ1-4; tentative D call: TRBD1 (5 bases). From germline, CDR1 is SGHRS and CDR2 YFSETQ. This CDR3 contains 14 residues. The V and J ends lost 0 bases and 4 bases respectively, with 7 bases between them.